This TCR beta chain was documented in a study of T cells after yellow fever vaccination. Study-wide background: SMART-Seq v4 Ultra Low Input served to prepare low-cell-number fractions. The study's findings and limits: Subsequent booster samples again held most clones from primary vaccination (less than 98% CD4, just under 90% CD8). A weaker secondary response peaked on day 5, the primary on day 15.

Conversion of TCR transcripts into cDNA relied on 5'RACE template switching, which added a universal primer site and UMIs. One entry per CDR3 protein, called by TCRdb with MiXCR from the 5' RACE reads. Here the sample spans about 330,000 distinct CDR3 sequences, about 4% being singletons. This clonotype appeared many times. As yet, its antigen is unknown. This receptor was identified in a man between 18 and 35 years old who received the YFV17D yellow fever vaccine. The specimen comprised PBMCs, sampled 5 days after the yellow fever booster vaccination.

The CDR3 sequence is CSAAPQTNTGELFF. The CDR3 nucleotides are TGCAGTGCTGCCCCACAGACGAACACCGGGGAGCTGTTTTTT. The chain combines TRBV20-1 with TRBJ2-2, with no clear D. Germline-derived CDR1 and CDR2 are DFQATT and SNEGSKA (reference sequence). The length of the CDR3 is 14 residues. The ends were cut back, 5 bases at V and 0 bases at J, with 10 bases in the middle.